This T cell receptor (beta chain) appears in the sequencing data of a study of early T cells in non-severe SARS-CoV-2 infection. The wider study: Sequencing input comprised bulk RNA from unsorted whole blood; chain pairing was not available. General study findings and limits: Database matching using VDJdb favored anti-spike CD8 responses, with private and CD4 specificities left missing.

CDR1 is SGDLS, CDR2 YYNGEE, per germline. Trimming stripped 4 bases from V and 4 bases from J, with 12 bases between. CDR3 size: 14 residues. In the library, individual cDNA molecules carried attached unique molecular identifiers. MiXCR was run by TCRdb on the 5' RACE reads, yielding one entry per CDR3 protein. The sample records approximately 39,000 distinct CDR3 sequences, about 4.5% being singletons. Of note for this clonotype: Its specificity is not known.

Sequencing used whole blood. This sequence originates from an adult who was a healthcare worker with PCR-confirmed SARS-CoV-2 infection or an uninfected control (not recorded which). The chain uses TRBV9 and TRBJ1-3; a possible D gene is TRBD1 (6 bases). The CDR3 DNA follows: TGTGCCAGCAGCACCCCCGGACAGGGAAACACCATATATTTT. It translates to CASSTPGQGNTIYF.